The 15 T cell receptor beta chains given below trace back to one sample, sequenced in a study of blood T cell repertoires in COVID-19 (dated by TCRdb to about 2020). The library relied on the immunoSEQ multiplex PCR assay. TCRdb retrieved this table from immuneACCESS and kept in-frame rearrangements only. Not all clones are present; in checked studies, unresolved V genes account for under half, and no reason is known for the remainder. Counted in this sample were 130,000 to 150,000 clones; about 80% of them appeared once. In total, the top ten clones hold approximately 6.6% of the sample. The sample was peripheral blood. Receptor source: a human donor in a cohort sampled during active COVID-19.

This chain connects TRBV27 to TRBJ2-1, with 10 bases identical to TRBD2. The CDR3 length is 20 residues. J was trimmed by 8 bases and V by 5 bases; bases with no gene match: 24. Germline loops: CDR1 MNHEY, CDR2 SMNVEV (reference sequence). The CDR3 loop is CASSPRRPLRQRGGRDEQFF. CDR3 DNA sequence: TGTGCCAGCAGTCCGAGGCGGCCCCTAAGACAGCGGGGGGGCCGGGATGAGCAGTTCTTC.

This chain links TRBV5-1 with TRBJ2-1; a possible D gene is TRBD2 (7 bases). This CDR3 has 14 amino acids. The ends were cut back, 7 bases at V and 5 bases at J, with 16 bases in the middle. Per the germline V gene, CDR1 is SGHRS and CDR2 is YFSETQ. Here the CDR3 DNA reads TGCGCCAGCTCGCTCGGGGGGCTAAACAATGAGCAGTTCTTC. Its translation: CASSLGGLNNEQFF.

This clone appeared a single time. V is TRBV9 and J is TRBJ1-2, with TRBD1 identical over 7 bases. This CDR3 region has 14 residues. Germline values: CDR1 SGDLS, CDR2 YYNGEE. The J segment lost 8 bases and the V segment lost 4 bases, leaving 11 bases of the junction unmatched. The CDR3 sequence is CASSPSGGYGGYTF. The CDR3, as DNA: TGTGCCAGCAGCCCATCAGGGGGATACGGCGGCTACACCTTC. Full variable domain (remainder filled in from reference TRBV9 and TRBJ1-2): DSGVTQTPKHLITATGQRVTLRCSPRSGDLSVYWYQQSLDQGLQFLIQYYNGEERAKGNILERFSAQQFPDLHSELNLSSLELGDSALYFCASSPSGGYGGYTFGSGTRLTVV.

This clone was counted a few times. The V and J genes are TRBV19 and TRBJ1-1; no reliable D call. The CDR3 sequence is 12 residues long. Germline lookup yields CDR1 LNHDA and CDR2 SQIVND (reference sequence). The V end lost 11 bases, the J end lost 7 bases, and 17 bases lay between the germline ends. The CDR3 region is CAAGAEESEAFF. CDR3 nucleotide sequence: TGTGCCGCCGGAGCGGAGGAGAGTGAAGCTTTCTTT.

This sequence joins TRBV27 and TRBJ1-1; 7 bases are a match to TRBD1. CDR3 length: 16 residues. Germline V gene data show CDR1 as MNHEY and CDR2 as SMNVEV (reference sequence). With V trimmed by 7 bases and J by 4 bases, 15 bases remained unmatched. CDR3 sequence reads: CASNPEGAGYGTEAFF. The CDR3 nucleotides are TGTGCCAGCAACCCTGAGGGGGCAGGGTATGGCACTGAAGCTTTCTTT.

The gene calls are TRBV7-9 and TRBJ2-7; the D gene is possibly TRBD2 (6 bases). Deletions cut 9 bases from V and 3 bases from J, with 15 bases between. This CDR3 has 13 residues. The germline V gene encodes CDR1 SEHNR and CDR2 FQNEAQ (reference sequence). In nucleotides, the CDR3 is TGTGCCAGGATACAGGCGGAGGGCTACGAGCAGTACTTC. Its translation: CARIQAEGYEQYF.

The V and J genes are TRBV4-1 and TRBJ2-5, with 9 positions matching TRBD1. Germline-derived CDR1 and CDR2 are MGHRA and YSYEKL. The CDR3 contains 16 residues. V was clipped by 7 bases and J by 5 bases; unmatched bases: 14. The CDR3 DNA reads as TGCGCCAGCAACAAATATCCGGGACAGGGCGAGGAGACCCAGTACTTC. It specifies CASNKYPGQGEETQYF.

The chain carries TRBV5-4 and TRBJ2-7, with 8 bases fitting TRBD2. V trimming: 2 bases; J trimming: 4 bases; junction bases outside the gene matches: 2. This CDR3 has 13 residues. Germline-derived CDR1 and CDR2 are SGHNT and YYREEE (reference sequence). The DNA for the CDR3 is TGTGCCAGCAGCTTAGGCGGGGGGTACGAGCAGTACTTC. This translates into CASSLGGGYEQYF.

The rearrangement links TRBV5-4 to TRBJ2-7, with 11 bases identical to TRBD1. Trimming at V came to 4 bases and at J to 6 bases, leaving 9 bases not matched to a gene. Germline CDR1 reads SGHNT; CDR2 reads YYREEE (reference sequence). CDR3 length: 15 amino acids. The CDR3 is CASSRGVGTGGEQYF. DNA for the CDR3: TGTGCCAGCAGCCGGGGGGTTGGGACAGGGGGCGAGCAGTACTTC.

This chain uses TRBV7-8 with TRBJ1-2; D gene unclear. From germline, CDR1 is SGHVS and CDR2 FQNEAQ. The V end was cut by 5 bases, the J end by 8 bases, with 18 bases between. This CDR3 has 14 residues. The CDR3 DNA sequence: TGTGCCAGCAGCCCGGGGAGGGCCCCTTCCGGCTACACCTTC. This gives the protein CASSPGRAPSGYTF.

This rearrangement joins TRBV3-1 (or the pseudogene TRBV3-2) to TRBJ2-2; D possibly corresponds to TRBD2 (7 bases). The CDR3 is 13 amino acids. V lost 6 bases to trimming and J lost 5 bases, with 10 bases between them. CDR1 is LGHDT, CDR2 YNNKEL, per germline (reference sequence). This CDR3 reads CASRRGATGELFF. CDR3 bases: TGTGCCAGCAGACGGGGGGCAACCGGGGAGCTGTTTTTT.

The CDR3 protein is CASNRDRNNEQFF. In DNA, the CDR3 is TGCGCCAGCAACCGGGACAGGAACAATGAGCAGTTCTTC. V is TRBV10-2 and J is TRBJ2-1, with 8 bases aligning to TRBD1. The CDR3 covers 13 residues. Germline trimming cut 7 bases from V and 5 bases from J; bases unmatched to any gene: 4. In germline, CDR1 is WSHSY, CDR2 SAAADI.

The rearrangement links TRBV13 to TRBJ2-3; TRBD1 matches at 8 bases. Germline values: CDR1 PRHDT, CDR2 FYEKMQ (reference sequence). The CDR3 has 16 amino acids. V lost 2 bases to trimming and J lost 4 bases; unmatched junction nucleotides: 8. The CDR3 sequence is CASSLRSGGAADTQYF. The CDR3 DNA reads TGTGCCAGCAGCTTACGGTCAGGGGGCGCGGCAGATACGCAGTATTTT.

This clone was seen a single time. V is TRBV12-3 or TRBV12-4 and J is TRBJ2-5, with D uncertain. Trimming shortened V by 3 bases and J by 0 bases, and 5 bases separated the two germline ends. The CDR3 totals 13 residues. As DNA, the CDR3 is TGTGCCAGCAGTTTCCGGGACCAAGAGACCCAGTACTTC. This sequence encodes CASSFRDQETQYF.

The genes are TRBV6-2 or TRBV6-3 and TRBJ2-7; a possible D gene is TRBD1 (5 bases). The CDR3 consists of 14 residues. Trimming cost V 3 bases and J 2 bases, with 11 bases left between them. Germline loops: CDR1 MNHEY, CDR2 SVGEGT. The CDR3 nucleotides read TGTGCCAGCAGTTATGCAGGGTTGGCCTACGAGCAGTACTTC. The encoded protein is CASSYAGLAYEQYF.